These T cell receptor beta chains were read from a single sample in a study of T cell responses to AZD1222 COVID-19 vaccine. Data came from immunoSEQ multiplex PCR; TCRdb stores just in-frame clones and leaves some out. The repertoire holds 150,000 or so clones, with 80% to 95% as singletons. The sample was peripheral blood, taken 28 days after the second AZD1222 dose. The receptors were sampled from an adult who received the AZD1222 COVID-19 vaccine. Both conserved end residues are trimmed from each CDR3.

TRBJ2-7,TRBV6-2/TRBV6-3,ASSYGSGVEQY
TRBJ2-7,TRBV28,ASSSQAFSYEQY
TRBJ2-1,TRBV9,ASTLDLGSYNEQF
TRBJ1-5,TRBV27,ASSPQRDSGINQPQH
TRBJ2-3,TRBV6-6,ASIRTSGDTDTQY
TRBJ1-5,TRBV6-1,ASSDRVSNQPQH
TRBJ2-6,TRBV9,ASTSPQWGAGANVLT
TRBJ2-6,TRBV27,ASSPGLQTGRGSGANVLT
TRBJ2-7,TRBV5-1,ASSKIERGYEQY
TRBJ1-4,TRBV23-1,ASSPDPRIGEKLF
TRBJ2-3,TRBV5-1,ASSPGQDTDTQY
TRBJ1-5,TRBV7-6,ASSPDRGGQPQH
TRBJ1-5,TRBV7-2,ASSLTATKSNQPQH
TRBJ1-1,TRBV28,ASSLRLNTEAF
TRBJ2-3,TRBV10-2,ATRDWSTDTQY
TRBJ1-4,TRBV5-6,ASSLQGRTNEKLF
TRBJ2-3,TRBV5-1,ASSPWTGGGSTDTQY
TRBJ1-4,TRBV6-5,ASAGRTVGNEKLF
TRBJ2-7,TRBV6-5,ASSPETGYREQY
TRBJ2-5,TRBV3-1/TRBV3-2,ASSQERETQY
TRBJ2-2,TRBV5-1,ASSLTTGAGELF
TRBJ2-1,TRBV28,ASSLSGKGHNEQF
TRBJ2-5,TRBV7-9,ASSPLAETQY
TRBJ2-2,TRBV6-2/TRBV6-3,ASSYPRQGRGANTGELF
TRBJ1-2,TRBV18,ASSPQGGIGYT
TRBJ1-2,TRBV5-4,ASSVGPRDGYT
TRBJ1-2,TRBV28,ASSPQGGGYT
TRBJ2-7,TRBV14,ASSPGTAYRGEQY
TRBJ2-7,TRBV7-6,ASSLGSGDYEQY
TRBJ2-1,TRBV6-5,ASSYGLSSYNEQF
TRBJ1-5,TRBV5-1,ASSLGGTPGNQPQH
TRBJ2-7,TRBV7-2,ASSRGGTDEQY
TRBJ1-2,TRBV6-2/TRBV6-3,ASSRTGDGYGYT
TRBJ2-1,TRBV21-1,ASSNNSSNGRKYNEQF
TRBJ2-5,TRBV7-9,ASSSGQGGQTQY
TRBJ2-7,TRBV29-1,SPFETYEQY
TRBJ2-5,TRBV6-1,ASSEVNGGETQY
TRBJ1-4,TRBV18,ASSPLTPGQVGEKLF
TRBJ1-2,TRBV29-1,SVVSPPSNYGYT
TRBJ2-5,TRBV9,ASSVVGLASETQY
TRBJ2-1,TRBV28,ASSPGLANVNEQF
TRBJ2-2,TRBV9,ASSLNPGELF
TRBJ2-2,TRBV28,ASSPPSGELF
TRBJ2-1,TRBV18,ASFPSSGGAAGEQF
TRBJ1-4,TRBV18,ASSPREPNEKLF